The table lists the clone carrying this T cell receptor beta chain with a few counts. Its antigen is unknown. Amplification yielded TCR beta CDR3 regions, with RNA transcripts as the source. HTBI primers were used for first-round RT-PCR of the TCR CDR3. TCRdb redid the calling of the multiplex PCR reads with MiXCR, one entry per CDR3 protein. This sample carries almost 350,000 distinct CDR3 sequences, about a sixth of them seen once, and the ten largest clones take about 14%. This sample was included in a study of T cells in Graves' hyperthyroidism and ophthalmopathy. The study, taken as a whole, reports: Median prediction lead before ophthalmopathy onset was 6 to 8 months with the model.

Not enrolled were patients with uncontrolled infection, other autoimmune disease, pregnancy or lactation. Every diagnosis used clinical symptoms, serum thyroxine and TRAb, thyroid ultrasound and orbital computed tomography. PBMCs came from 7.5 to 10 ml fresh peripheral blood. The V segment lost 5 bases and the J segment 6 bases; nucleotides outside the gene matches: 10. The CDR3 sequence is 16 residues long. The germline CDR1 and CDR2 sequences are SGHAT and FQDESV (reference sequence). The rearrangement joins TRBV11-1 to TRBJ2-7; 13 bases are shared with TRBD2. The TCR comes from a middle-aged woman with Graves' ophthalmopathy. Material: blood. CDR3 amino acids: CASSPGLAGAVGEQYF. CDR3 DNA sequence: TGTGCCAGCAGCCCCGGACTAGCGGGAGCCGTCGGCGAGCAGTACTTC.